The 30 T cell receptor beta chains below all came from one sample that was sequenced in a study of blood T cell repertoires in COVID-19 (dated by TCRdb to the early 2020s). Libraries came from the immunoSEQ multiplex PCR assay. What TCRdb holds here is the immuneACCESS table cut down to in-frame rearrangements. Part of the clones is not present; checked against another copy, under half of the missing clones reflect an unresolved V gene, and the others are unexplained. Recorded for this sample are about 53,000 clones; just over 85% of them occurred a single time. The ten most abundant clones make up under 3.5% of the sample. The sample taken for sequencing was peripheral blood. All receptors come from an elderly man with acute or convalescent COVID-19.

The chain carries TRBV7-6 and TRBJ2-3; D gene uncertain. Trimming pared 1 base from V and 3 bases from J, leaving 8 bases between. The CDR3 length is 14 residues. Germline CDR1 and CDR2: SGHVS and FNYEAQ. The CDR3 nucleotides are TGTGCCAGCAGCTTAGTTGGCTCGACAGATACGCAGTATTTT. Amino acids: CASSLVGSTDTQYF. The complete variable domain, with remaining parts taken from reference TRBV7-6 and TRBJ2-3, reads GAGVSQSPRYKVTKRGQDVALRCDPISGHVSLYWYRQALGQGPEFLTYFNYEAQQDKSGLPNDRFSAERPEGSISTLTIQRTEQRDSAMYRCASSLVGSTDTQYFGPGTRLTVL.

CDR3 in DNA: TGTGCCAGCAGGTGGACTGAGAGGAATGAGCAGTTCTTC. It is translated as CASRWTERNEQFF. The rearrangement uses TRBV12-3 or TRBV12-4 and TRBJ2-1, with D maybe TRBD2 (5 bases). V lost 6 bases to trimming and J lost 7 bases, with 13 bases between them. The length of the CDR3 is 13 residues.

Only one count was recorded for this clone. The V and J genes are TRBV9 and TRBJ2-1; 11 nucleotides line up with TRBD2. The CDR3 runs to 16 residues. Trimming cost V 4 bases and J 2 bases; bases outside gene matches: 5. Germline-derived CDR1 and CDR2 are SGDLS and YYNGEE. CDR3 in DNA: TGTGCCAGCAGCCCGTTAGCGGGGGGGCCCTACAATGAGCAGTTCTTC. Protein product: CASSPLAGGPYNEQFF. Together with reference TRBV9 and TRBJ2-1, the CDR3 gives the full variable domain: DSGVTQTPKHLITATGQRVTLRCSPRSGDLSVYWYQQSLDQGLQFLIQYYNGEERAKGNILERFSAQQFPDLHSELNLSSLELGDSALYFCASSPLAGGPYNEQFFGPGTRLTVL.

This chain joins TRBV6-6 and TRBJ1-3; D unclear. Trimming removed 6 bases from V and 0 bases from J, with 12 bases in between. Germline CDR1 and CDR2: MNHNY and SVGAGI (reference sequence). The CDR3 spans 15 residues. CDR3 nucleotide sequence: TGTGCCAGCAGCCTACCAGGAACCTCTGGAAACACCATATATTTT. Residues: CASSLPGTSGNTIYF.

The chain couples TRBV9 to TRBJ2-7; tentative D call: TRBD1 (6 bases). CDR1 and CDR2 (germline): SGDLS, YYNGEE. This CDR3 spans 15 amino acids. V lost 0 bases and J lost 7, with 17 bases in between. DNA of the CDR3: TGTGCCAGCAGCGTAGAGGGCCAGGGGAGTCGAGAGCAGTACTTC. It codes for CASSVEGQGSREQYF.

The V and J genes are TRBV21-1 and TRBJ2-7; TRBD2, the table's D call, was not compared with the DNA. TRBV21-1 is flagged as a pseudogene. The CDR3 totals 16 residues. The CDR3 loop is CASSKGVKRCSYEQYF. CDR3 nucleotide sequence: TGTGCCAGCAGCAAAGGAGTAAAGAGGTGCTCCTACGAGCAGTACTTC.

The chain carries TRBV6-5 and TRBJ1-4, with a possible D match to TRBD1 (6 bases). CDR3 size: 15 residues. Germline lookup yields CDR1 MNHEY and CDR2 SVGAGI. Trimming left V 6 bases short and J 7 bases short, with 18 bases between. This CDR3 reads CASSNLGAPGEKLFF. The CDR3 nucleotides are TGTGCCAGCAGCAACCTGGGGGCCCCGGGTGAAAAACTGTTTTTT.

V usage is TRBV7-9 and J usage is TRBJ1-6; 9 bases align to TRBD1. CDR1 SEHNR and CDR2 FQNEAQ come from the germline V gene (reference sequence). CDR3 length: 14 amino acids. Trimming removed 5 bases from V and 9 bases from J; junction bases left unmatched: 5. The CDR3 bases are TGTGCCAGCAGCGCAAGGGACAGGGTTTCACCCCTCCACTTT. This codes for CASSARDRVSPLHF.

Many counts were recorded for this clone. The chain links TRBV7-9 to TRBJ1-1; D might be TRBD1 (5 bases). Trimming stripped 1 base from V and 10 bases from J, with 22 bases between. The CDR3 covers 16 residues. The V gene's germline CDR1 is SEHNR and CDR2 FQNEAQ (reference sequence). CDR3 DNA: TGTGCCAGCAGCTTAGGTCAGGGCCGCTCGGGGGTAGCAGCTTTCTTT. Translated, it gives CASSLGQGRSGVAAFF.

The V and J genes are TRBV6-2 or TRBV6-3 and TRBJ1-5; D is undetermined. From germline, CDR1 is MNHEY and CDR2 SVGEGT. Trimming left V 6 bases short and J 6 bases short, with 18 bases between. CDR3 length equals 15 residues. The CDR3 DNA reads as TGTGCCAGCAGCGTACCGGGAGCCGAAGGTCAGCCCCAGCATTTT. Protein sequence: CASSVPGAEGQPQHF.

A single count supports this clone. The chain couples TRBV5-4 to TRBJ2-1; TRBD1 aligns across 10 bases. CDR3 length: 16 amino acids. V shed 3 bases, J shed 8 bases, and the junction held 11 bases outside the gene matches. The germline CDR1 and CDR2 sequences are SGHNT and YYREEE (reference sequence). CDR3: CASSYFTGTGADEQFF. The CDR3 region has the DNA TGTGCCAGCAGCTACTTTACCGGGACAGGGGCTGATGAGCAGTTCTTC.

The chain combines TRBV2 with TRBJ2-7, with TRBD2 identical over 8 bases. The CDR3 sequence is 16 residues long. Germline CDR1 SNHLY, CDR2 FYNNEI. The V and J ends lost 4 bases and 1 base, in that order; junction bases with no gene match: 9. CDR3 sequence reads: CASSVLRGGGSYEQYF. The CDR3 bases are TGTGCCAGCAGTGTTCTCCGGGGCGGGGGGTCCTACGAGCAGTACTTC.

The V call is TRBV4-3, the J call TRBJ2-3; perhaps TRBD2 as D (6 bases). V gave up 0 bases and J gave up 3 bases, with 7 bases separating them. The CDR3 consists of 14 residues. Germline CDR1 reads LGHNA; CDR2 reads YSLEER. This CDR3 reads CASSQDRGTDTQYF. The CDR3 coding sequence is TGCGCCAGCAGCCAAGACCGGGGGACAGATACGCAGTATTTT.

The table lists this clone with a count of one. This chain joins TRBV4-1 and TRBJ1-5; D is perhaps TRBD1 (5 bases). The V end was cut by 1 base, the J end by 2 bases, with 12 bases between. CDR1 is MGHRA, CDR2 YSYEKL, per germline. The CDR3 consists of 16 residues. The CDR3 coding sequence is TGCGCCAGCAGCCAAGCCCAGGGCTTTGGCAATCAGCCCCAGCATTTT. Protein sequence: CASSQAQGFGNQPQHF.

This chain connects TRBV7-2 to TRBJ1-1; TRBD1 agrees at 10 bases. The CDR3 extends over 15 amino acids. J lost 3 bases, V lost 5 bases, and 6 bases had no gene match. Germline CDR1 is SGHTA and CDR2 is FQGNSA. CDR3 nucleotides: TGTGCCAGCAGCCCCAGGGACAGGGGATACACTGAAGCTTTCTTT. Translating it yields CASSPRDRGYTEAFF.

The V gene is TRBV18, the J gene TRBJ2-2, with D possibly matching TRBD1 (5 bases). V was pared by 1 base and J by 0 bases, with 12 bases between. The CDR3 loop spans 17 amino acids. Germline-derived CDR1 and CDR2 are KGHSH and LQKENI. Here the CDR3 reads CASSPLKMTANTGELFF. The DNA for the CDR3 is TGTGCCAGCTCACCACTAAAAATGACAGCGAACACCGGGGAGCTGTTTTTT. Based on the CDR3 plus reference TRBV18 and TRBJ2-2, the full variable domain is NAGVMQNPRHLVRRRGQEARLRCSPMKGHSHVYWYRQLPEEGLKFMVYLQKENIIDESGMPKERFSAEFPKEGPSILRIQQVVRGDSAAYFCASSPLKMTANTGELFFGEGSRLTVL.

This clone has a single count. The chain recombines TRBV7-3 with TRBJ2-3; TRBD2 aligns across 13 bases. V shed 4 bases and J 4 bases; nucleotides not matched to a gene: 5. The CDR3 spans 16 residues. Germline CDR1 SGHTA, CDR2 FQGTGA. The CDR3 loop reads CASSSKGLAGSDTQYF. CDR3 coding DNA: TGTGCCAGCAGCTCAAAGGGACTAGCGGGGTCAGATACGCAGTATTTT.

This clone was seen a single time. The chain recombines TRBV5-6 with TRBJ2-5; TRBD2 agrees at 9 bases. Trimming at V came to 0 bases and at J to 9 bases, leaving 3 bases not matched to a gene. Looked up from germline, CDR1 is SGHDT and CDR2 is YYEEEE. The length of the CDR3 is 13 residues. The CDR3 loop reads CASSLGGGEPQYF. In DNA, the CDR3 is TGTGCCAGCAGCTTGGGCGGGGGGGAGCCCCAGTACTTC.

The chain employs TRBV5-5 and TRBJ1-2, with D maybe TRBD1 (6 bases). CDR1 SGHKS and CDR2 YYEKEE come from the germline V gene (reference sequence). V gave up 1 base and J gave up 4 bases, with 17 bases separating them. The CDR3 covers 16 residues. The CDR3 loop reads CASSLSSRGAPYGYTF. CDR3 bases: TGTGCCAGCAGCTTGAGTTCGCGGGGGGCGCCCTATGGCTACACCTTC.

The rearrangement joins TRBV19 to TRBJ2-5; TRBD1 aligns across 7 bases. This CDR3 spans 16 amino acids. Germline trimming cut 5 bases from V and 3 bases from J; bases unmatched to any gene: 12. Germline CDR1 LNHDA, CDR2 SQIVND (reference sequence). As DNA, the CDR3 is TGTGCCAGTAGTGTACCTTCAGGGGGTCTGAAAGAGACCCAGTACTTC. This translates into CASSVPSGGLKETQYF.

V gene TRBV5-1 combines with J gene TRBJ2-7; 11 bases are a match to TRBD2. CDR3 length: 13 amino acids. The J segment lost 2 bases and the V segment lost 5 bases, leaving 0 bases of the junction unmatched. Germline lookup yields CDR1 SGHRS and CDR2 YFSETQ. The CDR3 sequence: CASRTSGAYEQYF. The CDR3 coding sequence is TGCGCCAGCAGGACTAGCGGGGCCTACGAGCAGTACTTC.

The CDR3 DNA reads TGTGCCAGCAGCCCCCGGGACAGCGACATGAACACTGAAGCTTTCTTT. Residues: CASSPRDSDMNTEAFF. The V and J genes are TRBV14 and TRBJ1-1, with 7 bases aligning to TRBD1. The germline CDR1 and CDR2 sequences are SGHDN and FVKESK. Trimming removed 4 bases from V and 0 bases from J; junction bases left unmatched: 8. The CDR3 contains 16 residues.

V gene TRBV18 combines with J gene TRBJ2-7, with 7 bases fitting TRBD1. This CDR3 has 15 amino acids. V shed 6 bases, J shed 0 bases, and the junction held 8 bases outside the gene matches. Germline CDR1 and CDR2: KGHSH and LQKENI. CDR3: CASSLARQGSYEQYF. The CDR3 DNA reads TGTGCCAGCTCGCTCGCCCGACAGGGCTCCTACGAGCAGTACTTC.

The chain couples TRBV3-1 (or the pseudogene TRBV3-2) to TRBJ2-3, with TRBD2 matching 9 bases. The CDR3 totals 16 residues. Germline loops: CDR1 LGHDT, CDR2 YNNKEL (reference sequence). J was trimmed by 4 bases and V by 1 base; bases with no gene match: 6. The CDR3 is CASSQVLAGGPDTQYF. In nucleotides, the CDR3 is TGTGCCAGCAGCCAAGTACTTGCGGGGGGGCCAGATACGCAGTATTTT.

The chain couples TRBV7-2 to TRBJ2-6; D is undetermined. Germline assignment: CDR1 SGHTA and CDR2 FQGNSA. The CDR3 sequence is 16 residues long. Trimming stripped 1 base from V and 1 base from J, with 8 bases between. The CDR3 here is CASSLGSGSGANVLTF. The DNA of the CDR3 is TGTGCCAGCAGCTTAGGGTCCGGGTCTGGGGCCAACGTCCTGACTTTC.

V and J are TRBV5-1 and TRBJ1-2; TRBD1 aligns across 7 bases. Germline trimming cut 4 bases from V and 7 bases from J; bases unmatched to any gene: 7. Germline assignment: CDR1 SGHRS and CDR2 YFSETQ. This CDR3 spans 13 amino acids. CDR3 in amino acids: CASSQDRAGGYTF. The CDR3 bases are TGCGCCAGCAGCCAAGACAGGGCGGGTGGCTACACCTTC.

The V and J genes are TRBV9 and TRBJ1-4, with 8 bases that match TRBD1. Germline V gives CDR1 SGDLS, CDR2 YYNGEE. V lost 2 bases and J lost 7; bases outside the gene matches: 7. The CDR3 is made up of 15 amino acids. The CDR3 DNA reads as TGTGCCAGCAGCGTTTCTCAGGGGGCTGCTGAAAAACTGTTTTTT. Encoded protein: CASSVSQGAAEKLFF. Full variable domain (rest looked up from reference TRBV9 and TRBJ1-4): DSGVTQTPKHLITATGQRVTLRCSPRSGDLSVYWYQQSLDQGLQFLIQYYNGEERAKGNILERFSAQQFPDLHSELNLSSLELGDSALYFCASSVSQGAAEKLFFGSGTQLSVL.

CDR3 loop: CASSLGGGTYEQYF. CDR3 nucleotide sequence: TGTGCCAGCAGCTTAGGAGGGGGAACCTACGAGCAGTACTTC. This sequence joins TRBV11-3 and TRBJ2-7, with a tentative D call TRBD1 (6 bases). The V end lost 1 base, the J end lost 2 bases, and 9 bases lay between the germline ends. Germline V gene data show CDR1 as SGHNT and CDR2 as YENEEA. The CDR3 length is 14 residues.

The chain is built from TRBV7-2 and TRBJ2-3; 8 positions match TRBD2. Looked up from germline, CDR1 is SGHTA and CDR2 is FQGNSA. The CDR3 has 16 amino acids. The J segment lost 0 bases and the V segment lost 5 bases, leaving 7 bases of the junction unmatched. CDR3 coding DNA: TGTGCCAGCAGCCCCCCCGGGGGGGGAAGCACAGATACGCAGTATTTT. This sequence encodes CASSPPGGGSTDTQYF.

The J gene is TRBJ2-7, the V gene TRBV5-1; 11 bases match TRBD1. This CDR3 has 18 amino acids. In germline, CDR1 is SGHRS, CDR2 YFSETQ. V dropped 4 bases and J dropped 1; count of bases not matched to a gene: 13. CDR3 DNA: TGCGCCAGCAGCCGGCTTAACCCGGGACAGGGGGTTTCCTACGAGCAGTACTTC. Protein: CASSRLNPGQGVSYEQYF. Based on the CDR3 plus reference TRBV5-1 and TRBJ2-7, the full variable domain is KAGVTQTPRYLIKTRGQQVTLSCSPISGHRSVSWYQQTPGQGLQFLFEYFSETQRNKGNFPGRFSGRQFSNSRSEMNVSTLELGDSALYLCASSRLNPGQGVSYEQYFGPGTRLTVT.